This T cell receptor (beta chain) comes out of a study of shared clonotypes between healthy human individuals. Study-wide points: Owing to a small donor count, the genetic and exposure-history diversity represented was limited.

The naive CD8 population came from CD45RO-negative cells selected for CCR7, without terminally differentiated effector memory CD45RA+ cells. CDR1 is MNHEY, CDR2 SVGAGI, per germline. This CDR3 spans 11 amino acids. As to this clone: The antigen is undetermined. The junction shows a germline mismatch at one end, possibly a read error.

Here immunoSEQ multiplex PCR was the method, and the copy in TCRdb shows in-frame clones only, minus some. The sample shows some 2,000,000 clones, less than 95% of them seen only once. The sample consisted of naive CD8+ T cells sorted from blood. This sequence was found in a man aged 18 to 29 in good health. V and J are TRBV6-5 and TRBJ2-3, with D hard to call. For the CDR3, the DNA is TGCGCCAGCAAGAGGAGAGATACGCAGTATTTT. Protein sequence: CASKRRDTQYF.